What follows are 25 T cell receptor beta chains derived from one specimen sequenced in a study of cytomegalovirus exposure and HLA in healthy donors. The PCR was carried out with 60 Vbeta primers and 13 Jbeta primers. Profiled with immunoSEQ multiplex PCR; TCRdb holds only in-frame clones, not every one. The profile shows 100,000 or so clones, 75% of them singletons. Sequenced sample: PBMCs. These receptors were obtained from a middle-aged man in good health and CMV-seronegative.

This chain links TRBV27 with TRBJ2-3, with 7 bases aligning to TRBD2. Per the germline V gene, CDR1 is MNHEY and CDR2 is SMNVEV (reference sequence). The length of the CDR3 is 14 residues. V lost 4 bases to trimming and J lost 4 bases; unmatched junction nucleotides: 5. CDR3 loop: CASSSGLGADTQYF. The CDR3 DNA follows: TGTGCCAGCAGTTCAGGACTAGGGGCAGATACGCAGTATTTT.

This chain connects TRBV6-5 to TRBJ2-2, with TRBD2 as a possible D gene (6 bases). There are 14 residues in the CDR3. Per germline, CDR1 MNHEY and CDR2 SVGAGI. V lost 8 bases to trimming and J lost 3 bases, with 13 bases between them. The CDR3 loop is CASSRDSYTGELFF. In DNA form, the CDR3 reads TGTGCCAGCTCCCGGGACTCTTACACCGGGGAGCTGTTTTTT.

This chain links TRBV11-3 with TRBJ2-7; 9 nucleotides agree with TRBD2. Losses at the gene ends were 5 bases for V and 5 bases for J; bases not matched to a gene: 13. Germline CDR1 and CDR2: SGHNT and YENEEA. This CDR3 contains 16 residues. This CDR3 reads CASSPRTGLARHEQYF. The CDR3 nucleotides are TGTGCCAGCAGCCCAAGAACGGGACTAGCTCGGCACGAGCAGTACTTC. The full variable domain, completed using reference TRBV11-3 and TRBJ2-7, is EAGVVQSPRYKIIEKKQPVAFWCNPISGHNTLYWYLQNLGQGPELLIRYENEEAVDDSQLPKDRFSAERLKGVDSTLKIQPAELGDSAVYLCASSPRTGLARHEQYFGPGTRLTVT.

In DNA, the CDR3 is TGTGCCAGCAGCTTACTCTCCTTAGCCAAAAACATTCAGTACTTC. Amino acid sequence: CASSLLSLAKNIQYF. The chain employs TRBV5-6 and TRBJ2-4; D uncertain. V lost 2 bases and J 0 bases, leaving 9 bases between the germline ends. The CDR3 runs 15 residues. Germline loops: CDR1 SGHDT, CDR2 YYEEEE.

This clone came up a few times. Here the CDR3 reads CASSPSASGGRTQYF. DNA for the CDR3: TGTGCCAGCAGCCCGTCAGCTAGCGGGGGTAGGACCCAGTACTTC. J is TRBJ2-5 and V is TRBV5-4, with TRBD2 matching over 10 bases. The J segment lost 7 bases and the V segment lost 4 bases, leaving 10 bases of the junction unmatched. This CDR3 region has 15 residues. CDR1 and CDR2 from the germline V gene are SGHNT and YYREEE (reference sequence).

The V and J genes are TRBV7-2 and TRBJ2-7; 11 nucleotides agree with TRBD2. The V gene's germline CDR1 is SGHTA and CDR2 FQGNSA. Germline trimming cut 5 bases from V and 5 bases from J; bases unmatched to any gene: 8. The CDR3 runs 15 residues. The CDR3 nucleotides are TGTGCCAGCAGCCCCACTAGCGGGAGTAAGCACGAGCAGTACTTC. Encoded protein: CASSPTSGSKHEQYF. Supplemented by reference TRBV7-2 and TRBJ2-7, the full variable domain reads GAGVSQSPSNKVTEKGKDVELRCDPISGHTALYWYRQSLGQGLEFLIYFQGNSAPDKSGLPSDRFSAERTGGSVSTLTIQRTQQEDSAVYLCASSPTSGSKHEQYFGPGTRLTVT.

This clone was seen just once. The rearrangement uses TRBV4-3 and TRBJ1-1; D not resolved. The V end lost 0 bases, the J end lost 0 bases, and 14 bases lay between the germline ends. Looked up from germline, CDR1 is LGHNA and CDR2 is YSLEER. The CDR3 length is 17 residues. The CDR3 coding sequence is TGCGCCAGCAGCCAAGATTCGGGAATAGGGTTGAACACTGAAGCTTTCTTT. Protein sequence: CASSQDSGIGLNTEAFF.

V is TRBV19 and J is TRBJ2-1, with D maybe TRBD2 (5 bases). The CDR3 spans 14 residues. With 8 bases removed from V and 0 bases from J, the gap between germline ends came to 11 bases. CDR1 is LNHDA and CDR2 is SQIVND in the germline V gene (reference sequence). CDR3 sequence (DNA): TGTGCCAGTGGGTTCCGGGGCTCCTACAATGAGCAGTTCTTC. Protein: CASGFRGSYNEQFF.

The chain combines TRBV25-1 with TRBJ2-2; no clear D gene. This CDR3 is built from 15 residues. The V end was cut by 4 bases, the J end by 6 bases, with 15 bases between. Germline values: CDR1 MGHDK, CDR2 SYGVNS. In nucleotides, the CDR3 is TGTGCCAGCAGTGGGTCAGGCGTCATACCCGGGGAGCTGTTTTTT. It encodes CASSGSGVIPGELFF.

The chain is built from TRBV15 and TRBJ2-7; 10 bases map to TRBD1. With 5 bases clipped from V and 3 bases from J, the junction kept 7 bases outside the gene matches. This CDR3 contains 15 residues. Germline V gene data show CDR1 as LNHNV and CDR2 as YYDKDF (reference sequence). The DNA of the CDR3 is TGTGCCACCAGCGAGGGACAGGGGCCCATCTACGAGCAGTACTTC. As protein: CATSEGQGPIYEQYF.

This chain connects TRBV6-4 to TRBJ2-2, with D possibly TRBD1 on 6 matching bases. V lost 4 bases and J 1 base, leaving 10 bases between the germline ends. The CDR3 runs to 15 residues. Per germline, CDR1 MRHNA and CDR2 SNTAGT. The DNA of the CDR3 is TGTGCCAGCAGTGCGGACAGTATGAACACCGGGGAGCTGTTTTTT. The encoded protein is CASSADSMNTGELFF.

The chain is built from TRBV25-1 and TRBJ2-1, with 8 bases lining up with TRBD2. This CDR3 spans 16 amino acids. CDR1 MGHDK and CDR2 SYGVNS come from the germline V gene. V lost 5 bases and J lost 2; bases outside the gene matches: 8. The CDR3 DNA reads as TGTGCCAGCAGTCCAAGGGAACTAGCGGCCTACAATGAGCAGTTCTTC. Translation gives CASSPRELAAYNEQFF.

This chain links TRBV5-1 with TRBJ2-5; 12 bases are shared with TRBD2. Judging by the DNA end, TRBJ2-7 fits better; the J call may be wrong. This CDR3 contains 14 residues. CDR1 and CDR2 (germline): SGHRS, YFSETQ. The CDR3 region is CASRRLAGAYEQYF. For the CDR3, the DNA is TGCGCCAGCAGGCGACTAGCGGGGGCCTACGAGCAGTACTTC.

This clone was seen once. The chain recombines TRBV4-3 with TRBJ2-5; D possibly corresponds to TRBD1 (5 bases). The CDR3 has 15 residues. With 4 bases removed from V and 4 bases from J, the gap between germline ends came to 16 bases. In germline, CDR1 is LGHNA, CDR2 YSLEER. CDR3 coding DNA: TGCGCCAGCAGCCTGGGCAGGGTTTTGGGAGAGACCCAGTACTTC. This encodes CASSLGRVLGETQYF.

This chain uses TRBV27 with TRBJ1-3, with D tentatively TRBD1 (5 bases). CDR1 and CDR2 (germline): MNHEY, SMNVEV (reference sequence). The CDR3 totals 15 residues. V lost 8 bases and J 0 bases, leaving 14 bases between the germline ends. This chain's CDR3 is CASGWGGASGNTIYF. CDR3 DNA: TGTGCCAGCGGATGGGGTGGGGCCTCTGGAAACACCATATATTTT.

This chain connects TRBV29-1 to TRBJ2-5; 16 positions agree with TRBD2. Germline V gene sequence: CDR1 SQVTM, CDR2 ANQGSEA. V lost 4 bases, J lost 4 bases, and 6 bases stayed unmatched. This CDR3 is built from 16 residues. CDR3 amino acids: CSVGGTSGGVGETQYF. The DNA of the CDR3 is TGCAGCGTTGGGGGGACTAGCGGGGGGGTTGGAGAGACCCAGTACTTC. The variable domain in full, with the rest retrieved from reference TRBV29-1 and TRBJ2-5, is SAVISQKPSRDICQRGTSLTIQCQVDSQVTMMFWYRQQPGQSLTLIATANQGSEATYESGFVIDKFPISRPNLTFSTLTVSNMSPEDSSIYLCSVGGTSGGVGETQYFGPGTRLLVL.

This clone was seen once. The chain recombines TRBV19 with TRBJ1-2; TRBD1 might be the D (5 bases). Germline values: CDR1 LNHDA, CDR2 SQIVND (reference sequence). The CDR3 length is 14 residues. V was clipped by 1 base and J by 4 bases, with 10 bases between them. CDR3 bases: TGTGCCAGTAGTATAGCCAGGGATGGCTATGGCTACACCTTC. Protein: CASSIARDGYGYTF. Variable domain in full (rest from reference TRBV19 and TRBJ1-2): DGGITQSPKYLFRKEGQNVTLSCEQNLNHDAMYWYRQDPGQGLRLIYYSQIVNDFQKGDIAEGYSVSREKKESFPLTVTSAQKNPTAFYLCASSIARDGYGYTFGSGTRLTVV.

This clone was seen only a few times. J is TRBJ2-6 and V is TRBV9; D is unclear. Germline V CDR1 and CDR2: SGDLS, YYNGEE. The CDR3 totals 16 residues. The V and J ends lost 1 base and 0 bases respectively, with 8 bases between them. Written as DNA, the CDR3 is TGTGCCAGCAGCGTAACAGCCGGCTCTGGGGCCAACGTCCTGACTTTC. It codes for CASSVTAGSGANVLTF.

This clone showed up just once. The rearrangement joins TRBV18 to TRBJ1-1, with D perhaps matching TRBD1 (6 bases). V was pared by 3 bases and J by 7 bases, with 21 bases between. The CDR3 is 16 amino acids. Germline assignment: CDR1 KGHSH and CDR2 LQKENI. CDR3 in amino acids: CASSPTLRIGDIEAFF. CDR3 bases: TGTGCCAGCTCACCGACTTTGAGAATAGGGGACATTGAAGCTTTCTTT.

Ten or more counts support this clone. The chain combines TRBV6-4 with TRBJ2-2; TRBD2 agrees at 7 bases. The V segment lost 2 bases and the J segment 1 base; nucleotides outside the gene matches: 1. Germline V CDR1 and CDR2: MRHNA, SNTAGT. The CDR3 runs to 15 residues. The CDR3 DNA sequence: TGTGCCAGCAGTGACGGGGGGGGGAACACCGGGGAGCTGTTTTTT. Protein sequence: CASSDGGGNTGELFF.

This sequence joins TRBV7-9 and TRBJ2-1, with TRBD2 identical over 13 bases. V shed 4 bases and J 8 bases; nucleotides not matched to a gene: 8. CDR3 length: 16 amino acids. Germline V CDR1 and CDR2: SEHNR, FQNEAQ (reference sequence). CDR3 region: CASSSPLAGGPHEQFF. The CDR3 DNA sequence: TGTGCCAGCAGCTCGCCACTAGCGGGAGGGCCCCATGAGCAGTTCTTC.

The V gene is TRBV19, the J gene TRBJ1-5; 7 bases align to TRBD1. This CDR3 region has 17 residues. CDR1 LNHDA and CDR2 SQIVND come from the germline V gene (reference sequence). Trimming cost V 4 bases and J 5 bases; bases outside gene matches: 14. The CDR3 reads CASSTRISGTDYQPQHF. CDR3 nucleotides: TGTGCCAGTAGTACCCGCATCTCCGGGACAGATTATCAGCCCCAGCATTTT.

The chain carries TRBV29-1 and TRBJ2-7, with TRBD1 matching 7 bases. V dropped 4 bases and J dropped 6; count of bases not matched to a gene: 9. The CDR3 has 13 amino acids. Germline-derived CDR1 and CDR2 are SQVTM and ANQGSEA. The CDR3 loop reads CSVGVTGNSEQYF. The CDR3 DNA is TGCAGCGTTGGGGTGACAGGGAACTCCGAGCAGTACTTC.

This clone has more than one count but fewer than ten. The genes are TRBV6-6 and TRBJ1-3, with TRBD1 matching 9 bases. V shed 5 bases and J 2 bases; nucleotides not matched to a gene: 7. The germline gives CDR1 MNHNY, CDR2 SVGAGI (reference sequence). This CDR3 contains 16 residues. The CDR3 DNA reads TGTGCCAGCAGTAGACCGGGACAGGGAGCTGGAAACACCATATATTTT. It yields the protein CASSRPGQGAGNTIYF.

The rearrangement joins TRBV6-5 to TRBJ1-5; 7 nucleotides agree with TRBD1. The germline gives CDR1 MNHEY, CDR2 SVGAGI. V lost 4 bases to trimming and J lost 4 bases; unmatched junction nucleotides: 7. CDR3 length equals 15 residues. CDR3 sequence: CASSSLGTVNQPQHF. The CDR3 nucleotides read TGTGCCAGCAGTTCGTTGGGGACAGTTAATCAGCCCCAGCATTTT.